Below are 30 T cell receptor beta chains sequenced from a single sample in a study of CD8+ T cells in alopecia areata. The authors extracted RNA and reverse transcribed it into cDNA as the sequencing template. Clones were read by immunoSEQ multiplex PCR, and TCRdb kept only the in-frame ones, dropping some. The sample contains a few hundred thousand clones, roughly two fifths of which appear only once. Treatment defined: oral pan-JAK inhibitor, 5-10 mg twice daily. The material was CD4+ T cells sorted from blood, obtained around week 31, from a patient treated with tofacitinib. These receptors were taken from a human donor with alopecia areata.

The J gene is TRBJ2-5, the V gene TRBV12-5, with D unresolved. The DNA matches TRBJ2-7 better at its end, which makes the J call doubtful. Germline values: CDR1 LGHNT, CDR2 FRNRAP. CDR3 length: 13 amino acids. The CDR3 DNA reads TGTGCTAGTGGTTTTTTGAATAGTTACGAGCAGTACTTC. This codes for CASGFLNSYEQYF.

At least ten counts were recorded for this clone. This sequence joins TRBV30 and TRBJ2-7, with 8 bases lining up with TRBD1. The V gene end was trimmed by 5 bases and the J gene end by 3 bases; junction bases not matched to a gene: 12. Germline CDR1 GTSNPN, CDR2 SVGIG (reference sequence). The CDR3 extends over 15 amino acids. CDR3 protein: CAWGLTGTGLYEQYF. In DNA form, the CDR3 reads TGTGCCTGGGGACTAACCGGGACAGGCCTCTACGAGCAGTACTTC.

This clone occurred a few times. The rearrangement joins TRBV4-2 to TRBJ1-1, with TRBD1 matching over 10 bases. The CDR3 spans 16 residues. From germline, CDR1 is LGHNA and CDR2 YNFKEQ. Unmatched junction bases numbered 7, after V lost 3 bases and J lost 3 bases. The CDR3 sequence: CASSHDRQGADTEAFF. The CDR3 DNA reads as TGTGCCAGCAGCCATGACAGACAGGGGGCGGACACTGAAGCTTTCTTT.

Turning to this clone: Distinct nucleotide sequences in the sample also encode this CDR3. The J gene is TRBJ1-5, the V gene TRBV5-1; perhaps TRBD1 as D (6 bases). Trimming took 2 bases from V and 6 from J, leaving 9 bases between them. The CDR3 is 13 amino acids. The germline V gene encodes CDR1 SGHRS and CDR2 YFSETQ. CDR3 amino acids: CASSLGGGQPQHF. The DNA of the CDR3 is TGCGCCAGCAGCTTAGGAGGGGGTCAGCCCCAGCATTTT.

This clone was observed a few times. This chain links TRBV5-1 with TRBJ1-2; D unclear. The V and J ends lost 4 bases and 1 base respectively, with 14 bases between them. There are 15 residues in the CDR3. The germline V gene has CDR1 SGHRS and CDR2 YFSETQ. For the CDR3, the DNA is TGCGCCAGCAGCGATTACCGGACGGATAACTATGGCTACACCTTC. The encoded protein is CASSDYRTDNYGYTF.

The CDR3: CASSPRAGSYNSPLHF. The CDR3 DNA sequence: TGCGCCAGCAGTCCAAGGGCTGGGTCCTATAATTCACCCCTCCACTTT. The gene calls are TRBV23-1 and TRBJ1-6; no firm D call. TRBV23-1 is sorted into the ORF group, with uncertain function. The V gene lost 4 bases and the J gene lost 1 base, with 11 bases spanning the gap. The CDR3 runs to 16 residues.

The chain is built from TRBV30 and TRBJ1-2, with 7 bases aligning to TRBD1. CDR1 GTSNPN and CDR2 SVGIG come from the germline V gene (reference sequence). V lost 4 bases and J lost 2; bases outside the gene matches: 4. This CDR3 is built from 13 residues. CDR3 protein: CAWTRQGNYGYTF. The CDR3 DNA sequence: TGTGCCTGGACCCGACAGGGAAACTATGGCTACACCTTC.

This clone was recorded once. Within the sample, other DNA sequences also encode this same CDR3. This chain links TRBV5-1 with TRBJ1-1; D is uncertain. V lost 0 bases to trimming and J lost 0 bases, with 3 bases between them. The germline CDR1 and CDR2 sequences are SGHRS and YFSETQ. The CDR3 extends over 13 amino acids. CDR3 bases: TGCGCCAGCAGCTTGGGCCTGAACACTGAAGCTTTCTTT. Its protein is CASSLGLNTEAFF.

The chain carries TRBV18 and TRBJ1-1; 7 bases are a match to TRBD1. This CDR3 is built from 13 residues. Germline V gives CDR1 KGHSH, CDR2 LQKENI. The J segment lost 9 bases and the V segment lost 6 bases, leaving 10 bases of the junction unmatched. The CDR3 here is CASSPKPQGKAFF. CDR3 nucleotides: TGTGCCAGCTCTCCCAAGCCACAGGGGAAAGCTTTCTTT.

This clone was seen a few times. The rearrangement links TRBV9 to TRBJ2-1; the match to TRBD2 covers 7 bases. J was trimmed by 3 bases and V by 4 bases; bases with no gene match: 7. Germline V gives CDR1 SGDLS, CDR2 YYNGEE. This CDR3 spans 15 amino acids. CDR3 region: CASSHDAGVYNEQFF. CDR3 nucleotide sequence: TGTGCCAGCAGCCATGACGCGGGAGTCTACAATGAGCAGTTCTTC.

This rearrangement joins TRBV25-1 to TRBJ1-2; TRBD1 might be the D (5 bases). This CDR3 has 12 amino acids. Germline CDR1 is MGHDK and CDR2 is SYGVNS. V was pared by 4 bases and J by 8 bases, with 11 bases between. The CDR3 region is CASSAEGMGYTF. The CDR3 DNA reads TGTGCCAGCAGTGCAGAGGGGATGGGCTACACCTTC.

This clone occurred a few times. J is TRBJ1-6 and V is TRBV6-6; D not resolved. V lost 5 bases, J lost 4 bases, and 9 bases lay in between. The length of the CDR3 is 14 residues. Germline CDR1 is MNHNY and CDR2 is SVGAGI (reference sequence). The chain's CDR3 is CASSHGIYNSPLHF. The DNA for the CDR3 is TGTGCCAGCAGTCACGGGATATATAATTCACCCCTCCACTTT.

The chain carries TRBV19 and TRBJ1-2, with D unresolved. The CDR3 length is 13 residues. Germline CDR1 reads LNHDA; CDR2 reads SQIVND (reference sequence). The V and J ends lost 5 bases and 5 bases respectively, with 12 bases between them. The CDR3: CASSVHGNYGYTF. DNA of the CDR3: TGTGCCAGTAGTGTCCATGGGAATTATGGCTACACCTTC.

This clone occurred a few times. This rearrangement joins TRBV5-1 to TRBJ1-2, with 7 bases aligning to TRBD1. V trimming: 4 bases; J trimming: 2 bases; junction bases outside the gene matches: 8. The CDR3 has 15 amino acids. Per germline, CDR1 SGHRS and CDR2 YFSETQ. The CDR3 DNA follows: TGCGCCAGCAGCCCGGCCGGACAGGCCAACTATGGCTACACCTTC. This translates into CASSPAGQANYGYTF.

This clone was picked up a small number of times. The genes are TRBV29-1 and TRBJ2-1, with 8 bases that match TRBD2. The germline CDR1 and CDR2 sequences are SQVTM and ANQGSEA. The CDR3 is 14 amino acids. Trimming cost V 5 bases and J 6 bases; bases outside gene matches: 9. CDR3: CSVTQAGVRNEQFF. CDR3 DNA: TGCAGCGTTACCCAAGCGGGAGTCCGCAATGAGCAGTTCTTC.

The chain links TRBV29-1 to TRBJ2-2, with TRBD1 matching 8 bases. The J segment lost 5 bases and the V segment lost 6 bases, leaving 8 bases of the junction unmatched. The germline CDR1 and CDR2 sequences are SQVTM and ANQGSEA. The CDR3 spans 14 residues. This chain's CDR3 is CSVRGQGGTGELFF. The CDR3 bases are TGCAGCGTCCGTGGACAGGGCGGTACCGGGGAGCTGTTTTTT.

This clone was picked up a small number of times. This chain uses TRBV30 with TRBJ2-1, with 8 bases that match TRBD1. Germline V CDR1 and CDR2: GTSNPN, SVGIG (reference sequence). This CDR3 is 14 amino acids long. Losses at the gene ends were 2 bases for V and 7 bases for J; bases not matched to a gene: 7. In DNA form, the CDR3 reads TGTGCCTGGAGTCCCGGGCAGGGGGCAAATGAGCAGTTCTTC. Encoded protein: CAWSPGQGANEQFF. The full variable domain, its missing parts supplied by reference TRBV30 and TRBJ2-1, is SQTIHQWPATLVQPVGSPLSLECTVEGTSNPNLYWYRQAAGRGLQLLFYSVGIGQISSEVPQNLSASRPQDRQFILSSKKLLLSDSGFYLCAWSPGQGANEQFFGPGTRLTVL.

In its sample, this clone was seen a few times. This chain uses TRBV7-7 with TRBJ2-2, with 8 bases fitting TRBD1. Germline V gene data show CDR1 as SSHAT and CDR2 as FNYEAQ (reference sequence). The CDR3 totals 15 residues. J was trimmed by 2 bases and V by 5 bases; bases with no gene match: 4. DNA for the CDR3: TGTGCCAGCAGCGTGACAGGGGCCAACACCGGGGAGCTGTTTTTT. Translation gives CASSVTGANTGELFF.

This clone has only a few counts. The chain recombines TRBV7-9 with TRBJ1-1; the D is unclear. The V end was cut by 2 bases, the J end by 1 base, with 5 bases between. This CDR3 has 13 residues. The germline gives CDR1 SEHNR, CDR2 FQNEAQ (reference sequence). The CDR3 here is CASSLSGNTEAFF. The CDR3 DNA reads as TGTGCCAGCAGCTTAAGCGGGAACACTGAAGCTTTCTTT. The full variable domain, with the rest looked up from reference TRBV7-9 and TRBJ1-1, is DTGVSQNPRHKITKRGQNVTFRCDPISEHNRLYWYRQTLGQGPEFLTYFQNEAQLEKSRLLSDRFSAERPKGSFSTLEIQRTEQGDSAMYLCASSLSGNTEAFFGQGTRLTVV.

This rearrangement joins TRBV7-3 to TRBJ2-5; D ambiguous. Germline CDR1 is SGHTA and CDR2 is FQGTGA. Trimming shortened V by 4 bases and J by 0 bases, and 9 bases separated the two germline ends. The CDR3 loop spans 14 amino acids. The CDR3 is CASSSSGYQETQYF. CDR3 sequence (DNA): TGTGCCAGCAGCTCCTCCGGGTACCAAGAGACCCAGTACTTC.

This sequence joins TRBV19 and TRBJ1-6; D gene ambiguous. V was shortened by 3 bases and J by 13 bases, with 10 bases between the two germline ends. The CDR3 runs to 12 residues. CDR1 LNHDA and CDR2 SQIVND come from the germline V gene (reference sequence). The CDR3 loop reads CASSMDNRPLHF. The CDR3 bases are TGTGCCAGTAGTATGGATAATCGTCCCCTCCACTTT.

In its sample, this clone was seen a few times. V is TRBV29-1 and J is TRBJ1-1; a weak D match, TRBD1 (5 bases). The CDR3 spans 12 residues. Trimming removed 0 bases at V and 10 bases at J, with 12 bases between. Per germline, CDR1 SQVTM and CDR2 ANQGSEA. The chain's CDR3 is CSVEDLRVGAFF. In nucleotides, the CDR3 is TGCAGCGTTGAAGATCTCAGGGTGGGAGCTTTCTTT.

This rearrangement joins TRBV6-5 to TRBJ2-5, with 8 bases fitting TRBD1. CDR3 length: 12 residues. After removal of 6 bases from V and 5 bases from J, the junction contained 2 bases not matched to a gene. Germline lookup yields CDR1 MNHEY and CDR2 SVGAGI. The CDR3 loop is CASRTGVETQYF. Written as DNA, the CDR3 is TGTGCCAGCAGGACAGGGGTGGAGACCCAGTACTTC.

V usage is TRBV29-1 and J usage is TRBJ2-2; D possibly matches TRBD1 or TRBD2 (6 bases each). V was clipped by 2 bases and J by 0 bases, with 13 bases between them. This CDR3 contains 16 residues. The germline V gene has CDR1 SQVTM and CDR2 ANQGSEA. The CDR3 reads CSVELLGGTNTGELFF. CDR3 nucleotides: TGCAGCGTTGAACTGTTAGGGGGGACGAACACCGGGGAGCTGTTTTTT.

The CDR3 bases are TGCGCCAGCAGCCCTGGATTCGACAGCTACTATGGCTACACCTTC. It codes for CASSPGFDSYYGYTF. The rearrangement joins TRBV4-1 to TRBJ1-2, with D possibly TRBD1 on 5 matching bases. The CDR3 totals 15 residues. Trimming left V 4 bases short and J 3 bases short, with 15 bases between. Germline lookup yields CDR1 MGHRA and CDR2 YSYEKL.

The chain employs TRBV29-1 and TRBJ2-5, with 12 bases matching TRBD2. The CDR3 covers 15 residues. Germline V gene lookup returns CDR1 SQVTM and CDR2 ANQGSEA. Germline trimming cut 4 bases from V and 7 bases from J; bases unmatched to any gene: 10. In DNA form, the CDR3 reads TGCAGCGTTGCCACCCGACTAGCGGGAGTCGGGACCCAGTACTTC. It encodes CSVATRLAGVGTQYF.

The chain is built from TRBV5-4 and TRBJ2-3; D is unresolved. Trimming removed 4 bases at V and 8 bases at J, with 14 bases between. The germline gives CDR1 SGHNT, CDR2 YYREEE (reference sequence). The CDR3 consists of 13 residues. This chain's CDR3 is CASSPNSIGTQYF. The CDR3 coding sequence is TGTGCCAGCAGCCCCAACTCCATAGGTACGCAGTATTTT.

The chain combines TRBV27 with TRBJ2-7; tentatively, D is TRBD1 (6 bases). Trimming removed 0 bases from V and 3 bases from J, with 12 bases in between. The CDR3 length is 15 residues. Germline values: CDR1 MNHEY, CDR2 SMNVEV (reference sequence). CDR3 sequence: CASSLSGQGSYEQYF. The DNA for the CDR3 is TGTGCCAGCAGTTTATCGGGTCAGGGGAGCTACGAGCAGTACTTC.

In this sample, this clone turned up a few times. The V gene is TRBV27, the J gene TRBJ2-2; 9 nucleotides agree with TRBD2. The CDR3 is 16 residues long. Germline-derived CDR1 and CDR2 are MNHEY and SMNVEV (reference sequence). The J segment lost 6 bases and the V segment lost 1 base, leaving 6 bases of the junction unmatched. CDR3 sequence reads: CASSLYPAGGPGELFF. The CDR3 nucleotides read TGTGCCAGCAGTTTATATCCAGCGGGAGGCCCCGGGGAGCTGTTTTTT.

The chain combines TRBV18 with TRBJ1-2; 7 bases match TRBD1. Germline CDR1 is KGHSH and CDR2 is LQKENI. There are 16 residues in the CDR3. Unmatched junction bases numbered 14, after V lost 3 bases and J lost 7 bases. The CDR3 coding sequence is TGTGCCAGCTCACCCTCGGGACAGTCGGTAGTGGTTGGCTACACCTTC. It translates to CASSPSGQSVVVGYTF.